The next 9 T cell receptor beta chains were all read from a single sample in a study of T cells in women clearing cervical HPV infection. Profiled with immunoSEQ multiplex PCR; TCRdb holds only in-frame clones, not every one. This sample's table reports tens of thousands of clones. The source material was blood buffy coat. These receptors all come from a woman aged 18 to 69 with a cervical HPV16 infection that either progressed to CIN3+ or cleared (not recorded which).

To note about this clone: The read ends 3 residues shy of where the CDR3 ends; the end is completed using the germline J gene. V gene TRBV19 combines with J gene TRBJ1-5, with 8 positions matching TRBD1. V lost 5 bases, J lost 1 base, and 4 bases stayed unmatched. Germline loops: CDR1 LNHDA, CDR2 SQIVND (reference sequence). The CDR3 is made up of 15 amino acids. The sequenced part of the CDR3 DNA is TGTGCCAGTAGTTCCGACAGGGGAAGCAATCAGCCC. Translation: CASSSDRGSNQP. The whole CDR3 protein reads CASSSDRGSNQPQHF.

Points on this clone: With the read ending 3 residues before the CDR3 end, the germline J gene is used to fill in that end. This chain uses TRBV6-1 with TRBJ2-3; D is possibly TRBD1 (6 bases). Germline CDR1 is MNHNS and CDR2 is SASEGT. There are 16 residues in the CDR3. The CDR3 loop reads CASSEVPTATGQPQYF. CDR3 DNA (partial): TGTGCCAGCAGTGAGGTCCCGACTGCGACAGGTCAGCCG.

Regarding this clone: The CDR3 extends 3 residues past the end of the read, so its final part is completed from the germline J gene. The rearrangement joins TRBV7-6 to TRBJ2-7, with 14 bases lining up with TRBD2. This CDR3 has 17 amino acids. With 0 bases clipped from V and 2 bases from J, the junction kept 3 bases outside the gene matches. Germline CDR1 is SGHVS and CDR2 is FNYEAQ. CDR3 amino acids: CASSLARGLAGAYEQYF. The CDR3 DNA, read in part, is TGTGCCAGCAGCTTAGCGAGGGGACTAGCGGGAGCCTACGAG.

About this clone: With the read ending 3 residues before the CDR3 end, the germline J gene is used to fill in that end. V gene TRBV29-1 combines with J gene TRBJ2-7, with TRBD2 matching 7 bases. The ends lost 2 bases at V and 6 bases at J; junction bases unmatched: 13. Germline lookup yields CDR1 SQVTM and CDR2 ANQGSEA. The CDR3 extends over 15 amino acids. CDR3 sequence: CSVELVGTTVGEQYF. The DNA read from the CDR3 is TGCAGCGTTGAACTGGTCGGGACTACCGTCGGCGAG.

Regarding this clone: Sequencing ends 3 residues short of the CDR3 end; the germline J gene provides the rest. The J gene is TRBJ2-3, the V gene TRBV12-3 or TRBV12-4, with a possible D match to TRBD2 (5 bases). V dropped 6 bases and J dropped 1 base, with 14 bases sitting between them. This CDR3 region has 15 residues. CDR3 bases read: TGTGCCAGCAGGCGGACTCACACGGGCACAGATACG. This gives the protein CASRRTHTGTDT. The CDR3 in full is CASRRTHTGTDTQYF.

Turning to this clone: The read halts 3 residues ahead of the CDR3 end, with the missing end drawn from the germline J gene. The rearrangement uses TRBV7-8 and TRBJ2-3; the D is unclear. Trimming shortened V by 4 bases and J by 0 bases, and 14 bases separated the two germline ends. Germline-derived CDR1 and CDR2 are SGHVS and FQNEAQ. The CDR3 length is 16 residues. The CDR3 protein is CASSSLKGPSTDTQYF. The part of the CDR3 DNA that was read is TGTGCCAGCAGCTCGCTCAAGGGTCCTAGCACAGATACG.

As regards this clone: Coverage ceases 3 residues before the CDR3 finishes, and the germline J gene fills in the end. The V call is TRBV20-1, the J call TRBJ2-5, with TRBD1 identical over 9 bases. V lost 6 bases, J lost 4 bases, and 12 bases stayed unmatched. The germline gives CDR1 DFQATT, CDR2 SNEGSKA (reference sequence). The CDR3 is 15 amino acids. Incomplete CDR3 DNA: TGCAGTGCCCCTCCTAAGACAGGGGGTTTAGAGACC. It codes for CSAPPKTGGLET. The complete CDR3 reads CSAPPKTGGLETQYF.

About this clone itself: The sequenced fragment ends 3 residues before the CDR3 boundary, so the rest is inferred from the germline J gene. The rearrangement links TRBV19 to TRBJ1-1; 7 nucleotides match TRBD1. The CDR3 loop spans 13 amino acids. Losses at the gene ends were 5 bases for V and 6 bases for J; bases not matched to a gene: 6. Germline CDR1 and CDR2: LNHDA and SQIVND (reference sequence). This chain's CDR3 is CASSVYRGAEAFF. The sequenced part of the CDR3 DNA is TGTGCCAGTAGTGTCTACAGGGGCGCTGAA.

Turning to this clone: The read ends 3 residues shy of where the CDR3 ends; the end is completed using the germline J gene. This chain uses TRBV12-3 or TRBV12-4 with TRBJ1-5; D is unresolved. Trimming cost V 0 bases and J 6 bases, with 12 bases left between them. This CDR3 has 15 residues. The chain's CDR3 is CASSLALSISQPQHF. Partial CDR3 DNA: TGTGCCAGCAGTTTAGCGCTGTCTATTTCTCAGCCC.